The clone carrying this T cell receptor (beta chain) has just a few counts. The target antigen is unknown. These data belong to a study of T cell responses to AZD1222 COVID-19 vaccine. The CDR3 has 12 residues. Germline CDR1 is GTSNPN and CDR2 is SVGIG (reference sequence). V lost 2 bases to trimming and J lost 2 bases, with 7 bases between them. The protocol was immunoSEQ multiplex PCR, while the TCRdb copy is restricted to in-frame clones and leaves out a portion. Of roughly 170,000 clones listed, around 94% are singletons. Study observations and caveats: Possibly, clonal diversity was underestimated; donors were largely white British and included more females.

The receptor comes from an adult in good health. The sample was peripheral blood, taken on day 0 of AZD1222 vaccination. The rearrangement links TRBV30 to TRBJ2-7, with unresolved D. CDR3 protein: CAWSLHPYEQYF. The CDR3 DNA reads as TGTGCCTGGAGTCTTCACCCCTACGAGCAGTACTTC.